Below, 22 T cell receptor beta chains from the same sample are listed, as sequenced in a study of T cells after yellow fever vaccination. TCRdb re-called the 5' RACE reads through MiXCR, storing one row per CDR3 protein. In the table there are 300,000 to 350,000 distinct CDR3 sequences, around 4.5% of which are singletons. The sample consisted of PBMCs, taken 15 days after the yellow fever booster vaccination. All receptors derive from a young man who received the YFV17D yellow fever vaccine.

There are a few counts of this clonotype. V gene TRBV20-1 combines with J gene TRBJ2-7; TRBD1 aligns across 8 bases. CDR1 is DFQATT, CDR2 SNEGSKA, per germline (reference sequence). This CDR3 region has 14 residues. The V gene end was trimmed by 6 bases and the J gene end by 5 bases; junction bases not matched to a gene: 12. CDR3 DNA sequence: TGCAGTGCCGTCGGGACAGGATACCTACACGAGCAGTACTTC. Amino acid sequence: CSAVGTGYLHEQYF.

The chain employs TRBV5-1 and TRBJ1-2; D unclear. From germline, CDR1 is SGHRS and CDR2 YFSETQ. V was clipped by 0 bases and J by 6 bases, with 15 bases between them. The CDR3 consists of 15 residues. The CDR3 here is CASSLGHLNLNGYTF. The DNA for the CDR3 is TGCGCCAGCAGCTTGGGACACTTAAACTTAAATGGCTACACCTTC.

This clonotype has just a few counts. The chain combines TRBV7-2 with TRBJ2-1; D is unresolved. Trimming left V 2 bases short and J 4 bases short, with 6 bases between. CDR3 length: 13 amino acids. The germline gives CDR1 SGHTA, CDR2 FQGNSA. CDR3 sequence: CASSLNDYNEQFF. The CDR3 DNA sequence: TGTGCCAGCAGCTTAAACGATTACAATGAGCAGTTCTTC.

In this sample, this clonotype turned up many times. The chain employs TRBV27 and TRBJ2-3; the match to TRBD2 covers 9 bases. There are 15 residues in the CDR3. Germline CDR1 MNHEY, CDR2 SMNVEV (reference sequence). Trimming took 7 bases from V and 1 from J; bases not matched to a gene: 6. CDR3 residues: CASTPLAGGTDTQYF. The CDR3 DNA reads TGTGCCAGCACACCTTTAGCGGGGGGCACAGATACGCAGTATTTT.

This clonotype came up many times. The V and J genes are TRBV28 and TRBJ2-7, with TRBD2 as a possible D gene (5 bases). V lost 3 bases, J lost 3 bases, and 15 bases lay in between. The germline V gene encodes CDR1 MDHEN and CDR2 SYDVKM. The CDR3 contains 15 residues. The CDR3 sequence is CASSFPAGGNYEQYF. The DNA of the CDR3 is TGTGCCAGCAGTTTTCCGGCAGGAGGTAACTACGAGCAGTACTTC.

About this clonotype itself: One base away lies a much larger clone, so this may be a sequencing read error. V gene TRBV10-3 combines with J gene TRBJ2-3; TRBD1 is a possible D gene (5 bases). Germline V gene sequence: CDR1 ENHRY, CDR2 SYGVKD. The CDR3 is 14 residues long. V was pared by 11 bases and J by 4 bases, with 19 bases between. The CDR3, as DNA: TGTGCCGCCCTCCCCGACGTGGGGCCAGATACGCAGTATTTT. As protein: CAALPDVGPDTQYF.

The V gene is TRBV5-1, the J gene TRBJ2-5; D is unresolved. The V end was cut by 0 bases, the J end by 2 bases, with 14 bases between. Germline CDR1 reads SGHRS; CDR2 reads YFSETQ. The CDR3 length is 16 residues. DNA for the CDR3: TGCGCCAGCAGCTTGGCTCCTCCCAGACCGCAAGAGACCCAGTACTTC. Protein: CASSLAPPRPQETQYF.

To note about this clonotype: A read error may be the cause here, since a much bigger clone is one base away. The chain combines TRBV20-1 with TRBJ1-5; D is undetermined. The length of the CDR3 is 16 residues. V lost 3 bases and J 3 bases, leaving 18 bases between the germline ends. Germline V lookup: CDR1 DFQATT, CDR2 SNEGSKA (reference sequence). The CDR3 region is CSASKGTPENNQPQHF. The CDR3, as DNA: TGCAGTGCTAGTAAAGGCACGCCAGAGAACAATCAGCCCCAGCATTTT.

This clonotype was recorded at least ten times. This chain uses TRBV7-9 with TRBJ2-1, with unresolved D. Germline CDR1 is SEHNR and CDR2 is FQNEAQ (reference sequence). The V gene lost 1 base and the J gene lost 9 bases, with 7 bases spanning the gap. This CDR3 contains 12 residues. The CDR3 region is CASSLVKLEQFF. CDR3 nucleotides: TGTGCCAGCAGCTTAGTCAAGCTTGAGCAGTTCTTC.

The table lists this clonotype with many counts. The CDR3 region has the DNA TGTGCCAGCAGCAGGACAGGGCTGGATAATGAAAAACTGTTTTTT. Protein: CASSRTGLDNEKLFF. V usage is TRBV12-3 or TRBV12-4 and J usage is TRBJ1-4, with 8 bases fitting TRBD1. The CDR3 covers 15 residues. V was pared by 6 bases and J by 4 bases, with 7 bases of the junction left unmatched.

The chain is built from TRBV4-3 and TRBJ2-5, with 9 bases matching TRBD2. CDR1 and CDR2 from the germline V gene are LGHNA and YSLEER. V gave up 0 bases and J gave up 9 bases; unmatched junction bases: 5. CDR3 length equals 14 residues. The CDR3, as DNA: TGCGCCAGCAGCCAAGATCCGCGGGGGGGCCCCCAGTACTTC. This translates into CASSQDPRGGPQYF.

This clonotype was counted ten times or more. The rearrangement joins TRBV6-5 to TRBJ2-2; 7 nucleotides match TRBD2. CDR3 size: 14 residues. Trimming removed 5 bases from V and 5 bases from J; junction bases left unmatched: 5. Germline V CDR1 and CDR2: MNHEY, SVGAGI. CDR3 sequence reads: CASSDGGNTGELFF. The CDR3 DNA follows: TGTGCCAGCAGTGACGGGGGGAATACCGGGGAGCTGTTTTTT.

This clonotype was found many times. The chain uses TRBV20-1 and TRBJ2-1; either TRBD1 or TRBD2 may supply D (5 bases each). CDR3 length: 10 amino acids. The V gene's germline CDR1 is DFQATT and CDR2 SNEGSKA (reference sequence). The CDR3 DNA reads TGCAGGACCGGGGCCAGTGAGCAGTTCTTC. Protein: CRTGASEQFF.

The gene calls are TRBV2 and TRBJ1-3; D gene uncertain. This CDR3 is built from 14 residues. Trimming stripped 1 base from V and 5 bases from J, with 9 bases between. Germline V gene data show CDR1 as SNHLY and CDR2 as FYNNEI. The CDR3 region has the DNA TGTGCCAGCAGTGAAGGTCATCGAAGAAACACCATATATTTT. This sequence encodes CASSEGHRRNTIYF.

In this sample, this clonotype turned up a few times. The chain carries TRBV13 and TRBJ2-1; no firm D call. Deletions cut 0 bases from V and 6 bases from J, with 9 bases between. Per germline, CDR1 PRHDT and CDR2 FYEKMQ (reference sequence). CDR3 length: 14 residues. The CDR3 DNA reads TGTGCCAGCAGCTTAGGGCCCCAACGCAATGAGCAGTTCTTC. It translates to CASSLGPQRNEQFF.

The chain employs TRBV2 and TRBJ1-1; D unresolved. The CDR3 runs to 14 residues. Looked up from germline, CDR1 is SNHLY and CDR2 is FYNNEI. The V end lost 6 bases, the J end lost 3 bases, and 14 bases lay between the germline ends. This chain's CDR3 is CASSGRDEYTEAFF. The CDR3 coding sequence is TGTGCCAGCAGCGGACGGGATGAGTACACTGAAGCTTTCTTT.

In this sample, this clonotype turned up many times. The chain has TRBV6-2 or TRBV6-3 and TRBJ1-5, with 11 bases that match TRBD1. The CDR3 extends over 14 amino acids. The V segment lost 5 bases and the J segment 6 bases; nucleotides outside the gene matches: 3. Germline assignment: CDR1 MNHEY and CDR2 SVGEGT. The CDR3 region is CASSTGTGGQPQHF. The CDR3 DNA sequence: TGTGCCAGCAGTACGGGGACAGGGGGTCAGCCCCAGCATTTT.

This clonotype was detected a few times. This sequence joins TRBV12-3 or TRBV12-4 and TRBJ2-7; tentative D call: TRBD2 (5 bases). Trimming took 4 bases from V and 0 from J, leaving 19 bases between them. The CDR3 runs to 17 residues. CDR3 residues: CASSSISASHSSYEQYF. The CDR3 nucleotides are TGTGCCAGCAGTTCCATTTCGGCTAGCCACTCCTCCTACGAGCAGTACTTC.

The gene calls are TRBV7-9 and TRBJ2-5, with 10 bases fitting TRBD1. V lost 8 bases, J lost 5 bases, and 14 bases stayed unmatched. The CDR3 runs to 16 residues. Per germline, CDR1 SEHNR and CDR2 FQNEAQ (reference sequence). Here the CDR3 DNA reads TGTGCCAGCGGACTAACAATGGACAGGGGGGGCGAGACCCAGTACTTC. It is translated as CASGLTMDRGGETQYF.

V is TRBV7-2 and J is TRBJ2-5, with D unclear. Germline V gene data show CDR1 as SGHTA and CDR2 as FQGNSA. This CDR3 is 13 amino acids long. The V end lost 5 bases, the J end lost 5 bases, and 12 bases lay between the germline ends. CDR3 sequence reads: CASSATSWETQYF. The CDR3 nucleotides read TGTGCCAGCAGCGCGACATCGTGGGAGACCCAGTACTTC.

The chain has TRBV6-2 or TRBV6-3 and TRBJ2-7; D call uncertain. The ends were cut back, 6 bases at V and 3 bases at J, with 9 bases in the middle. The CDR3 spans 12 residues. Germline CDR1 is MNHEY and CDR2 is SVGEGT. In DNA, the CDR3 is TGTGCCAGCAGCTTACCGAACTACGAGCAGTACGTC. This translates into CASSLPNYEQYV.

The V and J genes are TRBV5-4 and TRBJ2-7; a weak D match, TRBD1 (5 bases). The V end was cut by 3 bases, the J end by 0 bases, with 7 bases between. In germline, CDR1 is SGHNT, CDR2 YYREEE (reference sequence). This CDR3 has 13 amino acids. DNA of the CDR3: TGTGCCAGCAGCTCAGACAGCTCCTACGAGCAGTACGTC. Protein product: CASSSDSSYEQYV.